This T cell receptor beta chain was identified during a study of T cell clonality in common variable immunodeficiency. There are many counts of this clone. The observed sequence ends 3 residues before the CDR3 terminus, with the missing tail filled in from the germline J gene. Method: immunoSEQ multiplex PCR; TCRdb's copy keeps in-frame clones and lacks some. The data show approximately 30,000 clones, none appearing only once, with under 4.5% held by the ten largest. V lost 8 bases and J 1 base, leaving 15 bases between the germline ends. Germline CDR1 reads SNHLY; CDR2 reads FYNNEI. The CDR3 totals 15 residues.

Sequenced sample: peripheral blood mononuclear cells. The source of this sequence is a person aged 18 to 75 in good health. The chain is built from TRBV2 and TRBJ2-4, with a tentative D call TRBD2 (7 bases). The sequenced part of the CDR3 DNA is TGTGCCAGCGGGGGGGGGCCATTGGCCAAAAACATT. It translates to CASGGGPLAKNI. The CDR3 as a whole reads CASGGGPLAKNIQYF.